The 12 T cell receptor beta chains listed next were all sequenced from one sample in a study of chemoradiotherapy in HPV16-positive cancers. The data were produced by immunoSEQ multiplex PCR, yet TCRdb's version contains in-frame clones alone and is incomplete. The table has some 3,000 clones, about four fifths seen once. The material was tumor tissue, obtained from a patient who underwent chemoradiotherapy. These receptors were collected from a human donor with HPV-associated anogenital cancer.

The chain employs TRBV28 and TRBJ2-7; TRBD1 agrees at 7 bases. V was pared by 6 bases and J by 0 bases, with 5 bases of the junction left unmatched. The length of the CDR3 is 14 residues. Germline CDR1 reads MDHEN; CDR2 reads SYDVKM. Here the CDR3 reads CASRLRGSSYEQYF. The CDR3 DNA sequence: TGTGCCAGCAGGCTCAGGGGGTCCTCCTACGAGCAGTACTTC.

The gene calls are TRBV7-8 and TRBJ2-1; D is uncertain. V dropped 5 bases and J dropped 0 bases, with 8 bases sitting between them. The CDR3 sequence is 14 residues long. CDR1 and CDR2 from the germline V gene are SGHVS and FQNEAQ. The CDR3 region has the DNA TGTGCCAGCAGCCCCACGATCTCCTACAATGAGCAGTTCTTC. Protein: CASSPTISYNEQFF.

The rearrangement uses TRBV27 and TRBJ1-1; D is undetermined. This CDR3 is built from 11 residues. V lost 8 bases to trimming and J lost 8 bases, with 12 bases between them. CDR1 and CDR2 from the germline V gene are MNHEY and SMNVEV (reference sequence). The chain's CDR3 is CASRYAREAFF. CDR3 bases: TGTGCCAGCCGGTACGCGAGGGAAGCTTTCTTT.

This clone occurred once. The chain uses TRBV15 and TRBJ2-5, with D perhaps matching TRBD2 (6 bases). The CDR3 sequence is 14 residues long. Between the trimmed V and J ends, which lost 1 base and 3 bases, there was a span of 9 bases. The V gene's germline CDR1 is LNHNV and CDR2 YYDKDF (reference sequence). The CDR3 is CATSRGPGEETQYF. The DNA for the CDR3 is TGTGCCACCAGCAGAGGGCCGGGAGAAGAGACCCAGTACTTC.

The chain joins TRBV5-1 to TRBJ2-7; 7 nucleotides line up with TRBD1. V trimming: 1 base; J trimming: 2 bases; junction bases outside the gene matches: 12. The CDR3 runs to 17 residues. Looked up from germline, CDR1 is SGHRS and CDR2 is YFSETQ. For the CDR3, the DNA is TGCGCCAGCAGCTTGCCAGGGGGTTCCGGGAACCCCTACGAGCAGTACTTC. It yields the protein CASSLPGGSGNPYEQYF.

This chain uses TRBV7-3 with TRBJ2-5, with D maybe TRBD2 (5 bases). V dropped 5 bases and J dropped 1 base, with 8 bases sitting between them. The CDR3 spans 13 residues. The germline CDR1 and CDR2 sequences are SGHTA and FQGTGA. This CDR3 reads CASSPDFQETQYF. CDR3 nucleotides: TGTGCCAGCAGCCCGGACTTCCAAGAGACCCAGTACTTC.

This clone appeared a single time. The rearrangement uses TRBV5-1 and TRBJ2-3, with a weak D call TRBD2 (6 bases). V was clipped by 0 bases and J by 2 bases, with 10 bases between them. This CDR3 region has 15 residues. Germline V gives CDR1 SGHRS, CDR2 YFSETQ. DNA for the CDR3: TGCGCCAGCAGCTTGGCGCGGGGCGACACAGATACGCAGTATTTT. Protein product: CASSLARGDTDTQYF.

The V gene is TRBV5-4, the J gene TRBJ1-5; D perhaps matches TRBD1 (6 bases). Germline CDR1 reads SGHNT; CDR2 reads YYREEE (reference sequence). This CDR3 has 17 amino acids. The V end was cut by 3 bases, the J end by 1 base, with 17 bases between. CDR3 sequence: CASSYTAGGASNQPQHF. The CDR3 DNA reads as TGTGCCAGCAGCTATACGGCGGGGGGCGCGAGCAATCAGCCCCAGCATTTT.

This rearrangement joins TRBV7-3 to TRBJ1-1; perhaps TRBD1 as D (5 bases). Looked up from germline, CDR1 is SGHTA and CDR2 is FQGTGA. V was trimmed by 5 bases and J by 4 bases, leaving 14 bases between them. CDR3 length: 14 residues. The CDR3 here is CASSLEAGTTEAFF. CDR3 in DNA: TGTGCCAGCAGCCTAGAGGCGGGGACCACTGAAGCTTTCTTT. The whole variable domain, filled in from reference TRBV7-3 and TRBJ1-1, reads GAGVSQTPSNKVTEKGKYVELRCDPISGHTALYWYRQSLGQGPEFLIYFQGTGAADDSGLPNDRFFAVRPEGSVSTLKIQRTERGDSAVYLCASSLEAGTTEAFFGQGTRLTVV.

This clone was counted between two and nine times. The chain is built from TRBV2 and TRBJ1-5; TRBD1 matches 7 bases. This CDR3 comprises 16 residues. In germline, CDR1 is SNHLY, CDR2 FYNNEI. V trimming: 8 bases; J trimming: 0 bases; junction bases outside the gene matches: 10. The CDR3 protein is CASWDRPVYSNQPQHF. The CDR3 DNA sequence: TGTGCCAGCTGGGACAGACCCGTGTATAGCAATCAGCCCCAGCATTTT.

The CDR3 reads CASSVRAGSSGELFF. CDR3 sequence (DNA): TGTGCCAGCAGCGTAAGGGCAGGCTCGAGCGGGGAGCTGTTTTTT. The chain carries TRBV9 and TRBJ2-2; D unresolved. CDR1 and CDR2 from the germline V gene are SGDLS and YYNGEE. The V end lost 1 base, the J end lost 7 bases, and 14 bases lay between the germline ends. This CDR3 region has 15 residues.

The chain uses TRBV30 and TRBJ1-1; TRBD1 is a possible D gene (5 bases). CDR1 is GTSNPN, CDR2 SVGIG, per germline (reference sequence). This CDR3 is 11 amino acids long. V was shortened by 2 bases and J by 5 bases, with 6 bases between the two germline ends. The CDR3 nucleotides are TGTGCCTGGAGTAAGGGGACTGAAGCTTTCTTT. This translates into CAWSKGTEAFF. The entire variable domain, with the rest obtained from reference TRBV30 and TRBJ1-1, is as follows: SQTIHQWPATLVQPVGSPLSLECTVEGTSNPNLYWYRQAAGRGLQLLFYSVGIGQISSEVPQNLSASRPQDRQFILSSKKLLLSDSGFYLCAWSKGTEAFFGQGTRLTVV.